A single T cell receptor (beta chain) is shown here with its context. Germline loops: CDR1 SGDLS, CDR2 YYNGEE. Trimming took 4 bases from V and 0 from J; bases not matched to a gene: 7. This CDR3 has 16 residues. This record comes from a study of technical replicates of blood from several donors. TCRdb's table, derived via immunoSEQ multiplex PCR, lists solely in-frame clones and lacks some. The sample holds approximately 90,000 clones, around 95% seen once. The chain couples TRBV9 to TRBJ2-3; 8 bases line up with TRBD2. Sequencing was carried out using T cells isolated from PBMCs. The source of this sequence is a human donor in good health. Here the CDR3 DNA reads TGTGCCAGCAGCTCAACGGGGGGGTATAGCACAGATACGCAGTATTTT. It encodes CASSSTGGYSTDTQYF.